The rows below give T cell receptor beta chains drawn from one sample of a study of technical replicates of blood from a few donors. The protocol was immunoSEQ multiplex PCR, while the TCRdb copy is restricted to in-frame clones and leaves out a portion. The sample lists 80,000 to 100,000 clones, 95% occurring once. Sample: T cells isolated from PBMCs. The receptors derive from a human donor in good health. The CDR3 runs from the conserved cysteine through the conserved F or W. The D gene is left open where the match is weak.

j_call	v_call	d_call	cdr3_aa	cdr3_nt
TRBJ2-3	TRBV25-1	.	CASSGHLGYSSTDTQYF	TGTGCCAGCAGTGGTCACCTGGGCTACTCTAGCACAGATACGCAGTATTTT
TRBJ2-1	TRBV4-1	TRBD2	CASSQALAGVGQEQFF	TGCGCCAGCAGCCAGGCCCTAGCGGGAGTTGGGCAGGAGCAGTTCTTC
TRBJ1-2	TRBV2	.	CASSGLNYGYTF	TGTGCCAGCAGTGGGCTTAACTATGGCTACACCTTC
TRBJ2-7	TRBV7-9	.	CASSQGGVGVYEQYF	TGTGCCAGCAGCCAAGGGGGAGTCGGAGTCTACGAGCAGTACTTC
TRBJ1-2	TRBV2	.	CASSEHTANYGYTF	TGTGCCAGCAGTGAGCATACAGCTAACTATGGCTACACCTTC
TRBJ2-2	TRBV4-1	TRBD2	CASRKLAGGKSGGELFF	TGCGCCAGCAGGAAACTAGCGGGGGGGAAATCAGGCGGGGAGCTGTTTTTT
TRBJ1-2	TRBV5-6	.	CASSLGRLGDYGYTF	TGTGCCAGCAGCTTGGGGAGGTTAGGAGACTATGGCTACACCTTC
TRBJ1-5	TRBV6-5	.	CASSYAQGNQPQHF	TGTGCCAGCAGTTACGCCCAGGGCAATCAGCCCCAGCATTTT
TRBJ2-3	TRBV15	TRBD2	CATSRDKLAGTVDTQYF	TGTGCCACCAGCAGAGATAAACTAGCGGGGACTGTAGATACGCAGTATTTT
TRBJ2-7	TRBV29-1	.	CSVGSGGSVDEQYF	TGCAGCGTTGGTAGTGGGGGCTCGGTGGACGAGCAGTACTTC
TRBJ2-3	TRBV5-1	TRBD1	CASSRDSSTDTQYF	TGCGCCAGCAGCCGGGACAGTAGCACAGATACGCAGTATTTT